A selection of T cell receptor beta chains follows, all from one sample in a study of shared clonotypes between healthy human individuals. Measured with immunoSEQ multiplex PCR; TCRdb has only the in-frame clones, and not every one. The sample lists over a million clones, 60% to 80% seen once, with around 1.5% in the top ten. Sequenced input: memory CD4+ T cells sorted from blood. These receptors were obtained from a man younger than 35 in good health. The CDR3 runs from the conserved cysteine through the conserved F or W. The D gene is left open where the match is weak. Where a row states a size, it is once, few, many or the class of an expanded clone; other rows omit it.

D gene: TRBD1
V gene: TRBV4-1
J gene: TRBJ2-7
clone size: .
CDR3 protein: CASSAGQGTYEQYF
CDR3 DNA: TGCGCCAGCAGCGCGGGACAGGGAACCTACGAGCAGTACTTC

D gene: TRBD1
V gene: TRBV7-9
J gene: TRBJ2-7
clone size: .
CDR3 protein: CASSPRTGDEQYF
CDR3 DNA: TGTGCCAGCAGCCCACGGACAGGAGACGAGCAGTACTTC

D gene: .
V gene: TRBV5-4
J gene: TRBJ2-3
clone size: .
CDR3 protein: CASSRGLSTDTQYF
CDR3 DNA: TGTGCCAGCAGCCGGGGACTCAGCACAGATACGCAGTATTTT

D gene: .
V gene: TRBV5-4
J gene: TRBJ2-2
clone size: few
CDR3 protein: CASSLEGSLNTGELFF
CDR3 DNA: TGTGCCAGCAGCTTGGAAGGTAGCCTGAACACCGGGGAGCTGTTTTTT

D gene: TRBD2
V gene: TRBV14
J gene: TRBJ2-1
clone size: .
CDR3 protein: CASSWASGGNEQFF
CDR3 DNA: TGTGCCAGCAGCTGGGCTAGCGGGGGCAATGAGCAGTTCTTC

D gene: .
V gene: TRBV18
J gene: TRBJ1-5
clone size: .
CDR3 protein: CASSPSGQPPMSPQHF
CDR3 DNA: TGTGCCAGCTCACCAAGCGGACAGCCTCCAATGTCCCCCCAGCATTTT

D gene: .
V gene: TRBV5-1
J gene: TRBJ2-3
clone size: .
CDR3 protein: CASSRDSRTDTQYF
CDR3 DNA: TGCGCCAGCAGCCGGGACTCTCGCACAGATACGCAGTATTTT

D gene: .
V gene: TRBV2
J gene: TRBJ2-2
clone size: .
CDR3 protein: CATHGLVPGELFF
CDR3 DNA: TGTGCCACCCACGGTTTGGTACCGGGGGAGCTGTTTTTT

D gene: .
V gene: TRBV5-5
J gene: TRBJ1-1
clone size: .
CDR3 protein: CASSLFRESTEAFF
CDR3 DNA: TGTGCCAGCAGCTTGTTTCGGGAGAGCACTGAAGCTTTCTTT

D gene: .
V gene: TRBV6-5
J gene: TRBJ2-3
clone size: .
CDR3 protein: CASSKTSGGDTQYF
CDR3 DNA: TGTGCCAGCAGTAAAACCTCCGGGGGTGATACGCAGTATTTT

D gene: .
V gene: TRBV28
J gene: TRBJ1-4
clone size: .
CDR3 protein: CASLPGGREKLFF
CDR3 DNA: TGTGCCAGCCTTCCCGGGGGGAGGGAAAAACTGTTTTTT

D gene: .
V gene: TRBV28
J gene: TRBJ1-3
clone size: few
CDR3 protein: CASALQGSGNTIYF
CDR3 DNA: TGTGCCAGCGCGTTACAGGGATCTGGAAACACCATATATTTT

D gene: .
V gene: TRBV11-2
J gene: TRBJ2-5
clone size: .
CDR3 protein: CASSTRRGGIKETQYF
CDR3 DNA: TGTGCCAGCAGCACCCGCAGGGGAGGAATAAAAGAGACCCAGTACTTC

D gene: TRBD1
V gene: TRBV4-3
J gene: TRBJ2-7
clone size: .
CDR3 protein: CASSLTGTGPYEQYF
CDR3 DNA: TGCGCCAGCAGCCTAACCGGGACAGGACCCTACGAGCAGTACTTC

D gene: .
V gene: TRBV30
J gene: TRBJ1-2
clone size: .
CDR3 protein: CAWSVRLGRGGPGYTF
CDR3 DNA: TGTGCCTGGAGTGTACGTCTAGGCAGGGGAGGACCTGGCTACACCTTC

D gene: TRBD1
V gene: TRBV2
J gene: TRBJ2-1
clone size: .
CDR3 protein: CASSGSQSGQAYNEQFF
CDR3 DNA: TGTGCCAGCAGTGGTTCCCAGTCGGGACAGGCTTACAATGAGCAGTTCTTC

D gene: TRBD1
V gene: TRBV5-1
J gene: TRBJ2-7
clone size: few
CDR3 protein: CASSGAGGWDEQYF
CDR3 DNA: TGCGCCAGCAGTGGGGCAGGGGGATGGGACGAGCAGTACTTC

D gene: .
V gene: TRBV30
J gene: TRBJ1-2
clone size: .
CDR3 protein: CAWNDRTYGYTF
CDR3 DNA: TGTGCCTGGAACGACAGGACCTATGGCTACACCTTC

D gene: .
V gene: TRBV19
J gene: TRBJ1-5
clone size: .
CDR3 protein: CASSIWGPNQPQHF
CDR3 DNA: TGTGCCAGTAGTATTTGGGGTCCCAATCAGCCCCAGCATTTT

D gene: TRBD1
V gene: TRBV6-5
J gene: TRBJ2-6
clone size: .
CDR3 protein: CVTGTGANVLTF
CDR3 DNA: TGTGTGACAGGGACCGGGGCCAACGTCCTGACTTTC

D gene: TRBD2
V gene: TRBV10-2
J gene: TRBJ2-1
clone size: .
CDR3 protein: CASSAGGRSNEQFF
CDR3 DNA: TGCGCCAGCAGTGCCGGGGGGAGGTCGAATGAGCAGTTCTTC

D gene: .
V gene: TRBV12-2
J gene: TRBJ2-7
clone size: .
CDR3 protein: CASRPSEAAGPSYEQYF
CDR3 DNA: TGTGCAAGTCGCCCCTCCGAAGCTGCGGGACCCTCCTACGAGCAGTACTTC

D gene: TRBD1
V gene: TRBV5-6
J gene: TRBJ2-7
clone size: .
CDR3 protein: CASSQGQGKYEQYF
CDR3 DNA: TGTGCCAGCAGCCAGGGACAGGGGAAGTACGAGCAGTACTTC

D gene: .
V gene: TRBV6-1
J gene: TRBJ2-1
clone size: .
CDR3 protein: CASKFIHNEQFF
CDR3 DNA: TGTGCCAGCAAATTTATCCACAATGAGCAGTTCTTC

D gene: .
V gene: TRBV4-1
J gene: TRBJ1-4
clone size: .
CDR3 protein: CASSQDLEGYGGEKLFF
CDR3 DNA: TGCGCCAGCAGCCAAGATTTGGAGGGGTACGGGGGGGAAAAACTGTTTTTT

D gene: .
V gene: TRBV10-3
J gene: TRBJ2-3
clone size: .
CDR3 protein: CAMAGEAWSTDTQYF
CDR3 DNA: TGTGCCATGGCAGGCGAAGCTTGGAGCACAGATACGCAGTATTTT

D gene: .
V gene: TRBV29-1
J gene: TRBJ2-7
clone size: .
CDR3 protein: CSVGGASSEQYF
CDR3 DNA: TGCAGCGTTGGGGGGGCGTCAAGCGAGCAGTACTTC

D gene: .
V gene: TRBV10-1
J gene: TRBJ2-5
clone size: .
CDR3 protein: CASSDGTLGETQYF
CDR3 DNA: TGCGCCAGCAGTGACGGGACGTTAGGGGAGACCCAGTACTTC

D gene: .
V gene: TRBV5-4
J gene: TRBJ2-2
clone size: .
CDR3 protein: CASSAGTVRGTGELFF
CDR3 DNA: TGTGCCAGCAGCGCGGGGACAGTTCGCGGCACCGGGGAGCTGTTTTTT

D gene: .
V gene: TRBV7-2
J gene: TRBJ1-1
clone size: few
CDR3 protein: CASSVLRAAEAFF
CDR3 DNA: TGTGCCAGCAGCGTGCTAAGGGCCGCTGAAGCTTTCTTT

D gene: .
V gene: TRBV6-1
J gene: TRBJ2-7
clone size: .
CDR3 protein: CASNSIGLRYEQYF
CDR3 DNA: TGTGCCAGCAATTCGATCGGACTCCGCTACGAGCAGTACTTC

D gene: TRBD1
V gene: TRBV10-3
J gene: TRBJ1-6
clone size: .
CDR3 protein: CAISEGQGNSPLHF
CDR3 DNA: TGTGCCATCAGTGAAGGACAGGGGAATTCACCCCTCCACTTT

D gene: .
V gene: TRBV7-3
J gene: TRBJ2-6
clone size: .
CDR3 protein: CASSLRGLAKSSGANVLTF
CDR3 DNA: TGTGCCAGCAGCCTTAGAGGGCTAGCGAAGAGCTCTGGGGCCAACGTCCTGACTTTC

D gene: TRBD1
V gene: TRBV6-4
J gene: TRBJ1-1
clone size: .
CDR3 protein: CASRTGPNTEAFF
CDR3 DNA: TGTGCCAGCAGGACAGGGCCGAACACTGAAGCTTTCTTT

D gene: .
V gene: TRBV6-1
J gene: TRBJ1-3
clone size: once
CDR3 protein: CASSGRGGGNTIYF
CDR3 DNA: TGTGCCAGCAGTGGGCGAGGAGGGGGAAACACCATATATTTT

D gene: .
V gene: TRBV5-4
J gene: TRBJ1-2
clone size: .
CDR3 protein: CASSLGQASYGYTF
CDR3 DNA: TGTGCCAGCAGCTTGGGACAGGCCTCCTATGGCTACACCTTC

D gene: TRBD1
V gene: TRBV6-8
J gene: TRBJ1-5
clone size: .
CDR3 protein: CASSSLIQGEQPQHF
CDR3 DNA: TGTGCCAGCAGTTCCCTCATCCAGGGGGAGCAGCCCCAGCATTTT

D gene: TRBD2
V gene: TRBV5-1
J gene: TRBJ2-1
clone size: .
CDR3 protein: CASSRAGTGTREQFF
CDR3 DNA: TGCGCCAGCAGCCGAGCGGGAACTGGTACCCGCGAGCAGTTCTTC

D gene: .
V gene: TRBV6-1
J gene: TRBJ1-2
clone size: .
CDR3 protein: CASTRDPRDYGYTF
CDR3 DNA: TGTGCCAGCACCCGGGACCCCAGAGACTATGGCTACACCTTC

D gene: .
V gene: TRBV5-4
J gene: TRBJ2-7
clone size: .
CDR3 protein: CASSLWTRGAYEQYF
CDR3 DNA: TGTGCCAGCAGCTTGTGGACTAGGGGGGCCTACGAGCAGTACTTC

D gene: .
V gene: TRBV4-3
J gene: TRBJ2-2
clone size: .
CDR3 protein: CASSPRLDLLTGELFF
CDR3 DNA: TGCGCCAGCAGCCCACGATTGGACCTCCTCACCGGGGAGCTGTTTTTT